This T cell receptor beta chain is drawn from a study of CD8+ T cells in alopecia areata. Study-level background: For the treated group, dosing was oral tofacitinib at 5 to 10 mg twice daily. Regarding the study as a whole: Tissue-resident alphabeta T cells belonging to normal skin likewise get sequenced within scalp specimens. While tofacitinib was given, many expanded lesional clones persisted in scalp and blood.

In the case of this clone: No antigen is known for it.

The V gene end was trimmed by 7 bases and the J gene end by 2 bases; junction bases not matched to a gene: 11. The CDR3 consists of 15 residues. From germline, CDR1 is SGDLS and CDR2 YYNGEE. Treatment meaning: oral pan-JAK inhibitor, 5-10 mg twice daily. After isolation, RNA underwent reverse transcription to generate cDNA as the sequencing template. The method was immunoSEQ multiplex PCR; TCRdb's version includes in-frame clones alone and lacks a portion of them. The table includes roughly 100,000 clones, 44% detected once. The sample in question was CD8+ T cells sorted from blood, obtained at week 24, from a patient treated with tofacitinib. This chain connects TRBV9 to TRBJ2-7; TRBD2 aligns across 8 bases. The TCR sequence derives from a human donor with alopecia areata. The CDR3 coding sequence is TGTGCCAGCTCACAGGGTTTAGCGGGAACCTACGAGCAGTACTTC. Translating it yields CASSQGLAGTYEQYF.